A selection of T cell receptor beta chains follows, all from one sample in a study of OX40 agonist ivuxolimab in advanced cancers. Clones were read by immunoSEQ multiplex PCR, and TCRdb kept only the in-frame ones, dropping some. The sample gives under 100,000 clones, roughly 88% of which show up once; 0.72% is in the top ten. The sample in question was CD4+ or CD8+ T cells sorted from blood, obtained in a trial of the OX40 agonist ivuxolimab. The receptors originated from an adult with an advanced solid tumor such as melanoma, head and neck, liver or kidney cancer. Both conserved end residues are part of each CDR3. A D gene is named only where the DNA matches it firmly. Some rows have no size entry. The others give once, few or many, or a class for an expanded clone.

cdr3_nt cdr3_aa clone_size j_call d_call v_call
TGTGCCAGCAGCCTTTTAGCGGGAGGTAGCACAGATACGCAGTATTTT CASSLLAGGSTDTQYF NA TRBJ2-3 TRBD2 TRBV4-2
TGTGCCACCCAAACGGGTGACCCTGGGCGCACTGAAGCTTTCTTT CATQTGDPGRTEAFF NA TRBJ1-1 NA TRBV19
TGTGCCAGTAGTGGGGACAGGGGCAATGAAAAACTGTTTTTT CASSGDRGNEKLFF NA TRBJ1-4 TRBD1 TRBV19
TGTGCCAGCAGACCGGGACAGGGAGCCCAGCCCCAGCATTTT CASRPGQGAQPQHF NA TRBJ1-5 TRBD1 TRBV2
TGTGCCAGCAGCGGGCGGGCAGGCCCTAGGGAAGCTTTCTTT CASSGRAGPREAFF NA TRBJ1-1 NA TRBV14
TGTGCCAGCTCCTCGGGGCGAAACCCAGGCTCTGGAAACACCATATATTTT CASSSGRNPGSGNTIYF NA TRBJ1-3 NA TRBV18
TGTGCCAGCAAACGCACTCCGGGACTAGCGGACAGCAATGAGCAGTTCTTC CASKRTPGLADSNEQFF NA TRBJ2-1 TRBD2 TRBV27
TGTGCTAGTGGTTTCAGGCAATGGCAGGGGGTGGATGAGCAGTTCTTC CASGFRQWQGVDEQFF NA TRBJ2-1 TRBD1 TRBV12-5
TGTGCCAGCAGCATACAGGTGGCCGGGGAGCTGTTTTTT CASSIQVAGELFF NA TRBJ2-2 NA TRBV5-6
TGTGCCAGCAGCCGTCGGACCTACGAGCAGTACTTC CASSRRTYEQYF NA TRBJ2-7 NA TRBV11-2
TGCAGCGGGCGTGCGGGACAGGGAGCCACCTACAATGAGCAGTTCTTC CSGRAGQGATYNEQFF NA TRBJ2-1 TRBD1 TRBV29-1
TGTGCCAGCAGTTTGAGGGGGGACAGGGAGAGCAATCAGCCCCAGCATTTT CASSLRGDRESNQPQHF NA TRBJ1-5 TRBD1 TRBV27
TGTGCCAGCAGCTTAGACTTAAAGGCAGGGCAGGAGACCCAGTACTTC CASSLDLKAGQETQYF NA TRBJ2-5 NA TRBV7-9
TGTGCCAGTAGTATAAGCAGGGGGCGCCACGAGCAGTACTTC CASSISRGRHEQYF NA TRBJ2-7 TRBD1 TRBV19
TGCGCCAGCAGCCCCCGGCTCGGGTCGGACACTGAAGCTTTCTTT CASSPRLGSDTEAFF few TRBJ1-1 NA TRBV5-1
TGTGCCAGCCTCTCAGGGAAGAAAGAGACCCAGTACTTC CASLSGKKETQYF few TRBJ2-5 NA TRBV6-5
TGTGCCTGGAGCGGAGGGGGCGAAGCTTTCTTT CAWSGGGEAFF NA TRBJ1-1 TRBD1 TRBV30
TGTGCCAGCAGCCCCAGGGAGGGGGCGAGGGAGACCCAGTACTTC CASSPREGARETQYF NA TRBJ2-5 NA TRBV7-3
TGTGCCAGCAGCTTAATGGGTGGAAGCTCTGGAAACACCATATATTTT CASSLMGGSSGNTIYF NA TRBJ1-3 NA TRBV7-9
TGTGCCAGTAGTATCCTGAGGACTAGCGGGGATACGCAGTATTTT CASSILRTSGDTQYF NA TRBJ2-3 TRBD2 TRBV19
TGTGCCAGCAGACTAGCGGGGGCGATACAAGAGACCCAGTACTTC CASRLAGAIQETQYF NA TRBJ2-5 TRBD2 TRBV2
TGTGCCAGCAGCCTCACCCGGACTTCCGTCGGCACAGATACGCAGTATTTT CASSLTRTSVGTDTQYF NA TRBJ2-3 NA TRBV9
TGTGCCAGTAGTAGGCCTTCAACCTACGAGCAGTACTTC CASSRPSTYEQYF once TRBJ2-7 NA TRBV19
TGTGCCATCGTGGACAGACTTGATCAGCCCCAGCATTTT CAIVDRLDQPQHF few TRBJ1-5 NA TRBV28
TGTGCCAGCAGTTTCAGCGGGGAGACCCAGTACTTC CASSFSGETQYF NA TRBJ2-5 NA TRBV27
TGCAGCGTTGCAGGGGGGGGCAATCAGCCCCAGCATTTT CSVAGGGNQPQHF few TRBJ1-5 TRBD1 TRBV29-1
TGTGCCAGCAGACCACGACAGGACTACTATGGCTACACCTTC CASRPRQDYYGYTF once TRBJ1-2 NA TRBV28
TGTGCCATCAGTGACAGGGCCGTAAGGAACACCGGGGAGCTGTTTTTT CAISDRAVRNTGELFF NA TRBJ2-2 NA TRBV10-3
TGCAGTGCTAGACTAGCGAATACGCAGTATTTT CSARLANTQYF NA TRBJ2-3 NA TRBV20-1
TGTGCCAGCAGCTTAGAGGCGGGGGATACGCAGTATTTT CASSLEAGDTQYF NA TRBJ2-3 NA TRBV11-3
TGTGCCAGCAGTTACCCCGGGACAGGAAAGACCCAGTACTTC CASSYPGTGKTQYF once TRBJ2-5 TRBD1 TRBV27
TGTGCCAGCAGTTTGGCAGGGTTGGGCACAGATACGCAGTATTTT CASSLAGLGTDTQYF NA TRBJ2-3 NA TRBV27
TGTGCCTGGACTGGAAGGGCCTGGGGTGGCTACACCTTC CAWTGRAWGGYTF NA TRBJ1-2 NA TRBV30
TGTGCCAGCAGACCACAGGGGTCGGATCAGCCCCAGCATTTT CASRPQGSDQPQHF few TRBJ1-5 TRBD1 TRBV6-5
TGTGCCAGCTCACTTACAGGGGGAGAGACCCAGTACTTC CASSLTGGETQYF NA TRBJ2-5 TRBD1 TRBV18
TGTGCCAGCACGACGGGAAGCAATCAGCCCCAGCATTTT CASTTGSNQPQHF NA TRBJ1-5 NA TRBV2
TGTGCCAGCAGCCCAGGGACAGTAAACACTGAAGCTTTCTTT CASSPGTVNTEAFF NA TRBJ1-1 TRBD1 TRBV5-4
TGTGCCAGCAGTCCCTTTCCGGCTAGCTCCTACAATGAGCAGTTCTTC CASSPFPASSYNEQFF NA TRBJ2-1 NA TRBV28
TGTGCCACCAGCAGAGATAGAACCTCGAATCAGCCCCAGCATTTT CATSRDRTSNQPQHF NA TRBJ1-5 NA TRBV15
TGTGCCAGCAGTGAAGGACAGGATAGAGGCTACACCTTC CASSEGQDRGYTF few TRBJ1-2 NA TRBV6-1
TGTGCCAGCAGTTTTAGTCTAGCGTTCCTCTCCTACGAGCAGTACTTC CASSFSLAFLSYEQYF NA TRBJ2-7 NA TRBV28
TGTGCCAGCTCACCACGGGGAGGTTCGACAGATACGCAGTATTTT CASSPRGGSTDTQYF once TRBJ2-3 NA TRBV18
TGTGCCAGCAGTGGCCCAGGCAGGAATTCACCCCTCCACTTT CASSGPGRNSPLHF NA TRBJ1-6 NA TRBV6-1
TGCGCCAGCAGCCAAGGGGTATATAGCAATCAGCCCCAGCATTTT CASSQGVYSNQPQHF NA TRBJ1-5 NA TRBV4-1
TGCGCCAGCAGACTAGCGGGTAAGGAGGGGCCCTACAATGAGCAGTTCTTC CASRLAGKEGPYNEQFF once TRBJ2-1 TRBD2 TRBV10-1
TGTGCCAGCAGTTTCGGCTATGTACGGGGTATGAGTAATCAGCCCCAGCATTTT CASSFGYVRGMSNQPQHF once TRBJ1-5 NA TRBV28